This passage covers 10 T cell receptor beta chains from one sample sequenced in a study of cytomegalovirus exposure and HLA in healthy donors. 13 Jbeta primers and 60 Vbeta primers were used for the PCR. Sequenced by immunoSEQ multiplex PCR; TCRdb stores in-frame clones only, minus some. The data contain 100,000 to 150,000 clones, around 80% of them singletons. The specimen sequenced was PBMCs. These receptors were obtained from a woman aged 55-70 years in good health and CMV-seropositive.

The chain employs TRBV13 and TRBJ2-5, with 13 nucleotides matching TRBD2. V gave up 1 base and J gave up 7 bases; unmatched junction bases: 9. The germline V gene has CDR1 PRHDT and CDR2 FYEKMQ (reference sequence). The CDR3 is 17 residues long. CDR3 region: CASSLVSLAGGSGTQYF. The DNA for the CDR3 is TGTGCCAGCAGCTTAGTATCACTAGCGGGAGGGTCGGGGACCCAGTACTTC.

The V and J genes are TRBV29-1 and TRBJ1-1; 7 bases agree with TRBD1. J was trimmed by 4 bases and V by 3 bases; bases with no gene match: 8. This CDR3 has 14 residues. CDR1 is SQVTM, CDR2 ANQGSEA, per germline. In DNA, the CDR3 is TGCAGCGTTGATGAGGGGGCGCTGGTCACTGAAGCTTTCTTT. It translates to CSVDEGALVTEAFF.

J is TRBJ2-3 and V is TRBV9, with TRBD2 identical over 16 bases. The CDR3 is made up of 20 amino acids. With 3 bases clipped from V and 1 base from J, the junction kept 11 bases outside the gene matches. CDR1 and CDR2 (germline): SGDLS, YYNGEE. Written as DNA, the CDR3 is TGTGCCAGCAGCGCCGGGTCCGGGACTAGCGGGAGGGCCGGCACAGATACGCAGTATTTT. Its translation: CASSAGSGTSGRAGTDTQYF.

This chain joins TRBV2 and TRBJ2-1; 9 bases align to TRBD1. This CDR3 has 15 residues. Germline-derived CDR1 and CDR2 are SNHLY and FYNNEI. J gave up 4 bases and V 3 bases, and 4 bases lay outside the gene matches. CDR3 loop: CASSDGQGSYNEQFF. CDR3 bases: TGTGCCAGCAGTGATGGACAGGGGTCATACAATGAGCAGTTCTTC.

The chain links TRBV7-9 to TRBJ2-7; 7 bases are shared with TRBD1. Germline loops: CDR1 SEHNR, CDR2 FQNEAQ (reference sequence). This CDR3 region has 13 residues. The trim removed 8 bases at V and 3 bases at J, leaving 7 bases unmatched. The CDR3 DNA follows: TGTGCCAGCGGCGAACAGGGGCTCTACGAGCAGTACTTC. Protein sequence: CASGEQGLYEQYF.

The table lists this clone with a few counts. The chain uses TRBV5-4 and TRBJ2-3; perhaps TRBD1 as D (7 bases). With 3 bases removed from V and 0 bases from J, the gap between germline ends came to 11 bases. The CDR3 sequence is 15 residues long. Germline CDR1 reads SGHNT; CDR2 reads YYREEE (reference sequence). CDR3 sequence: CASSSRGQSTDTQYF. In DNA, the CDR3 is TGTGCCAGCAGCTCGCGGGGACAGAGCACAGATACGCAGTATTTT.

The chain carries TRBV4-3 and TRBJ1-1, with TRBD1 as a possible D gene (5 bases). This CDR3 comprises 14 residues. CDR1 is LGHNA and CDR2 is YSLEER in the germline V gene. Trimming stripped 0 bases from V and 3 bases from J, with 8 bases between. The CDR3 reads CASSQEWGDTEAFF. The CDR3 region has the DNA TGCGCCAGCAGCCAAGAATGGGGCGACACTGAAGCTTTCTTT.

This clone was picked up a small number of times. This chain connects TRBV7-2 to TRBJ1-2; D is possibly TRBD1 (5 bases). This CDR3 contains 14 residues. Germline V lookup: CDR1 SGHTA, CDR2 FQGNSA. V was clipped by 3 bases and J by 7 bases, with 15 bases between them. CDR3 DNA: TGTGCCAGCAGCTTGGGCGGCGGGGGAGCTGGCTACACCTTC. Its protein product is CASSLGGGGAGYTF.

J is TRBJ2-7 and V is TRBV9; perhaps TRBD1 as D (5 bases). Trimming took 0 bases from V and 6 from J, leaving 13 bases between them. From germline, CDR1 is SGDLS and CDR2 YYNGEE. The CDR3 spans 14 residues. The DNA of the CDR3 is TGTGCCAGCAGCGTAGGTGGGCCTGGGGCCGAGCAGTACTTC. Translation: CASSVGGPGAEQYF.

This sequence joins TRBV28 and TRBJ2-2, with 7 bases identical to TRBD1. This CDR3 is built from 15 residues. CDR1 MDHEN and CDR2 SYDVKM come from the germline V gene. V lost 6 bases, J lost 6 bases, and 10 bases stayed unmatched. The CDR3 loop is CASRTGTVGSGELFF. The CDR3 nucleotides read TGTGCCAGCAGAACCGGGACAGTTGGTTCCGGGGAGCTGTTTTTT. Based on the CDR3 plus reference TRBV28 and TRBJ2-2, the full variable domain is DVKVTQSSRYLVKRTGEKVFLECVQDMDHENMFWYRQDPGLGLRLIYFSYDVKMKEKGDIPEGYSVSREKKERFSLILESASTNQTSMYLCASRTGTVGSGELFFGEGSRLTVL.